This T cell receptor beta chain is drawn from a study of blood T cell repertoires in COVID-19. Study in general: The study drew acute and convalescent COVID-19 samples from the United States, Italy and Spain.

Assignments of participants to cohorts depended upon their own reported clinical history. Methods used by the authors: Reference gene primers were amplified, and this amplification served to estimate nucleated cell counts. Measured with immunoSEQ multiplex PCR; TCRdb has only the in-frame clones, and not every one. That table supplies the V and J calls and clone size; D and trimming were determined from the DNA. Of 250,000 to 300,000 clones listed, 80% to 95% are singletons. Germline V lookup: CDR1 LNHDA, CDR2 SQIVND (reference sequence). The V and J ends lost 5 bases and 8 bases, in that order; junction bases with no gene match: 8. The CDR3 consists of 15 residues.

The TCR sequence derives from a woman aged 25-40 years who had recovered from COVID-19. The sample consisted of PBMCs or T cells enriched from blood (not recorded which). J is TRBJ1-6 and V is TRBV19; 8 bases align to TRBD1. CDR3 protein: CASSLRQGQDSPLHF. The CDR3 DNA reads TGTGCCAGTAGTTTGCGACAGGGGCAGGATTCACCCCTCCACTTT.